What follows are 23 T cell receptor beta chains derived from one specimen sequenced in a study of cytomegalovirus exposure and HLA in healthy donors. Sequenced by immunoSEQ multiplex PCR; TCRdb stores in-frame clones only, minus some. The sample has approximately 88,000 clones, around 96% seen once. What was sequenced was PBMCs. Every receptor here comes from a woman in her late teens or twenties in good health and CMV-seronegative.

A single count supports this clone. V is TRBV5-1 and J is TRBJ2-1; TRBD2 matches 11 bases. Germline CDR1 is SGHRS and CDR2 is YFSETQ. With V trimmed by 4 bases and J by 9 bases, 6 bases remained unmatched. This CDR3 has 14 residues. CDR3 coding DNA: TGCGCCAGCAGCACCGGGCTAGCGGGAGGTGAGCAGTTCTTC. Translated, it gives CASSTGLAGGEQFF.

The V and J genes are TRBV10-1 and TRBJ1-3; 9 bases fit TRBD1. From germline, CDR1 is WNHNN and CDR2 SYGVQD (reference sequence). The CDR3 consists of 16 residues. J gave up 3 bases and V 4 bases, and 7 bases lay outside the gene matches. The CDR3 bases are TGCGCCAGCAGTGGATCGACAGGGGGAGATGGAAACACCATATATTTT. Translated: CASSGSTGGDGNTIYF.

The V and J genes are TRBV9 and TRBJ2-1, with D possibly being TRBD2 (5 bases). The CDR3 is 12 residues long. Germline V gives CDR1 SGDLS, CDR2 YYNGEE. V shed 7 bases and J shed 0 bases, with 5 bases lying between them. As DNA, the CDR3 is TGTGCCAGCGGGAGCTCCTACAATGAGCAGTTCTTC. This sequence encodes CASGSSYNEQFF.

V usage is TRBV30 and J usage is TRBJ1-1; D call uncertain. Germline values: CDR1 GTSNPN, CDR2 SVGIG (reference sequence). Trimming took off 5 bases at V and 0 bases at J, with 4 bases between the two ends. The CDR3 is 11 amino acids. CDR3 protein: CAWEMNTEAFF. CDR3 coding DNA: TGTGCCTGGGAGATGAACACTGAAGCTTTCTTT.

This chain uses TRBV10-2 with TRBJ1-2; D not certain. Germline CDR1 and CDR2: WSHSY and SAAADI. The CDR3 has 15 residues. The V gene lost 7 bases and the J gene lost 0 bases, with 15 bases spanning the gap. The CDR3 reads CASTGGSLTNYGYTF. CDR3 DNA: TGCGCCAGCACCGGCGGGAGTCTAACTAACTATGGCTACACCTTC.

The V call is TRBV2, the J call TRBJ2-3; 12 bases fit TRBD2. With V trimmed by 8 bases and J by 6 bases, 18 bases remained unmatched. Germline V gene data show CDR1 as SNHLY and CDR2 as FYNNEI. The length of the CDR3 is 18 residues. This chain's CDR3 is CASPGLAGRGDGQDTQYF. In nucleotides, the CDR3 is TGTGCCAGCCCCGGACTAGCGGGAAGAGGGGACGGTCAGGATACGCAGTATTTT.

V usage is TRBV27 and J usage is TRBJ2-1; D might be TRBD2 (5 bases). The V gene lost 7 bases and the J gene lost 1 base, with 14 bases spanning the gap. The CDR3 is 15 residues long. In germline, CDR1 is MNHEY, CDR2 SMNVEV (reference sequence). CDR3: CASTVGGPSYNEQFF. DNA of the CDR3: TGTGCCAGCACCGTCGGCGGGCCGTCCTACAATGAGCAGTTCTTC.

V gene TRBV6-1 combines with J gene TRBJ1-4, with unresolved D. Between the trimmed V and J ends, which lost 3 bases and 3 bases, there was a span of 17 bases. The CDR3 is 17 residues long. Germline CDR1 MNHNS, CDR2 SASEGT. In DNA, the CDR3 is TGTGCCAGCAGTGACGTCCAGGTTGGGAGGTCTAATGAAAAACTGTTTTTT. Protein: CASSDVQVGRSNEKLFF.

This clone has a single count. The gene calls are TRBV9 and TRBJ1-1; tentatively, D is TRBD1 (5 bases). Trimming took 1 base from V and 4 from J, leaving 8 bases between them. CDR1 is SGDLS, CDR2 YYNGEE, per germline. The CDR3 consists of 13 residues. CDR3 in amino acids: CASSVNGGTEAFF. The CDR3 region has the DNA TGTGCCAGCAGCGTAAACGGGGGCACTGAAGCTTTCTTT.

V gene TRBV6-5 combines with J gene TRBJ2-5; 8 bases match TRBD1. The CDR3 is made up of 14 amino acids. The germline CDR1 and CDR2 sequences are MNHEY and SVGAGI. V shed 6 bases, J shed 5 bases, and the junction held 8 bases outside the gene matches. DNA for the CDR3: TGTGCCAGCAGACCCGGACAGGGCTGGGAGACCCAGTACTTC. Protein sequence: CASRPGQGWETQYF.

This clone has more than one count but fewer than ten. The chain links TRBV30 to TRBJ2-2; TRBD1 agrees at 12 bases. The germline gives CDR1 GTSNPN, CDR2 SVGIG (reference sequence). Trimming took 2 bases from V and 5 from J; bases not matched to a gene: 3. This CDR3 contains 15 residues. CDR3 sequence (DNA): TGTGCCTGGAGTCTGGGACAGGGGGCGACCGGGGAGCTGTTTTTT. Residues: CAWSLGQGATGELFF. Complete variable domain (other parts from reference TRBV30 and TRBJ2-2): SQTIHQWPATLVQPVGSPLSLECTVEGTSNPNLYWYRQAAGRGLQLLFYSVGIGQISSEVPQNLSASRPQDRQFILSSKKLLLSDSGFYLCAWSLGQGATGELFFGEGSRLTVL.

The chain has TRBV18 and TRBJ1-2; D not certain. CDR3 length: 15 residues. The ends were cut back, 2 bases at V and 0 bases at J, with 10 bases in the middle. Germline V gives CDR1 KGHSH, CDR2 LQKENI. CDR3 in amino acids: CASSPGSGANYGYTF. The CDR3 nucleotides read TGTGCCAGCTCACCAGGGTCGGGAGCTAACTATGGCTACACCTTC.

The CDR3 loop reads CASSLLGGEVTEAFF. The CDR3 DNA is TGCGCCAGCAGCTTGCTCGGGGGTGAAGTGACTGAAGCTTTCTTT. This sequence joins TRBV5-1 and TRBJ1-1; D possibly corresponds to TRBD1 (5 bases). Germline V gene sequence: CDR1 SGHRS, CDR2 YFSETQ. Trimming took off 1 base at V and 5 bases at J, with 15 bases between the two ends. The CDR3 is made up of 15 amino acids.

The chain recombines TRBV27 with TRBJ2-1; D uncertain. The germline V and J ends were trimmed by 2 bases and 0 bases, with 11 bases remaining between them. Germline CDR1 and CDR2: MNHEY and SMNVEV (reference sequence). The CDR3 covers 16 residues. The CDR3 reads CASSLRRPGSYNEQFF. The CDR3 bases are TGTGCCAGCAGTTTACGGCGGCCCGGCTCCTACAATGAGCAGTTCTTC.

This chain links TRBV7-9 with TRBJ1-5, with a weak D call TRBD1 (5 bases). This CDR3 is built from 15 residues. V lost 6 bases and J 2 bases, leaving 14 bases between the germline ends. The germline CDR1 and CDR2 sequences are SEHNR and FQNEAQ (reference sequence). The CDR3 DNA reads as TGTGCCAGCAGTTTAAAGGGGAATGGCAATCAGCCCCAGCATTTT. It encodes CASSLKGNGNQPQHF. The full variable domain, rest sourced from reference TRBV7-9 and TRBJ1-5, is DTGVSQNPRHKITKRGQNVTFRCDPISEHNRLYWYRQTLGQGPEFLTYFQNEAQLEKSRLLSDRFSAERPKGSFSTLEIQRTEQGDSAMYLCASSLKGNGNQPQHFGDGTRLSIL.

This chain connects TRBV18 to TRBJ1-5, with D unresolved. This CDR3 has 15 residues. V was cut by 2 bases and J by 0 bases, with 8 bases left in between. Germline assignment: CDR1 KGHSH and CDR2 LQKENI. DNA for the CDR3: TGTGCCAGCTCACCAATGGCAGATAGCAATCAGCCCCAGCATTTT. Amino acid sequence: CASSPMADSNQPQHF.

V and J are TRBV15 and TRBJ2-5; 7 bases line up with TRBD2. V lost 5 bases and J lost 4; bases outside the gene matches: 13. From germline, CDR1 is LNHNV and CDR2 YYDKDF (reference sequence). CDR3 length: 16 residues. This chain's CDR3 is CATSSLFMGRGETQYF. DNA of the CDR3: TGTGCCACCAGCTCTCTCTTTATGGGGAGGGGAGAGACCCAGTACTTC.

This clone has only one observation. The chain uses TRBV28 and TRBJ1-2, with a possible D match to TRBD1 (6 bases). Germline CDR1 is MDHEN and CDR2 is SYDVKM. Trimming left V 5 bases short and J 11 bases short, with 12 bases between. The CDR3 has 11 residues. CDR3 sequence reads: CASSVQGTYTF. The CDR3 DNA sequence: TGTGCCAGCAGTGTCCAGGGGACATACACCTTC.

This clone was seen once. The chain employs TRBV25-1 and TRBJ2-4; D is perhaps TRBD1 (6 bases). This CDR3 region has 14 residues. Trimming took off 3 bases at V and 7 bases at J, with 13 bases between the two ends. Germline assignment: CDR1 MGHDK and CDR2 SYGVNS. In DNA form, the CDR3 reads TGTGCCAGCAGTGATACCTCCACAGGGAACATTCAGTACTTC. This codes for CASSDTSTGNIQYF.

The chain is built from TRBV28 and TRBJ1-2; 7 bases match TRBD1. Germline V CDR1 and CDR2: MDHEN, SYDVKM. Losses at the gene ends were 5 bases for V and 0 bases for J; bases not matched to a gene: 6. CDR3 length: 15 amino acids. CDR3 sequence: CASSIQGRANYGYTF. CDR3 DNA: TGTGCCAGCAGTATACAGGGGCGAGCTAACTATGGCTACACCTTC.

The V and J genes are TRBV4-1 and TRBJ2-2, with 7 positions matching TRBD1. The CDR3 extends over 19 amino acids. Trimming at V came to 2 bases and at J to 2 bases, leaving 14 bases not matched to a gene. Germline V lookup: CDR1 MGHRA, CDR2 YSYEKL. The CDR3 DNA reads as TGCGCCAGCAGCCAAAAAAAGGGGGCAGGGACAGAAAACACCGGGGAGCTGTTTTTT. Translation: CASSQKKGAGTENTGELFF.

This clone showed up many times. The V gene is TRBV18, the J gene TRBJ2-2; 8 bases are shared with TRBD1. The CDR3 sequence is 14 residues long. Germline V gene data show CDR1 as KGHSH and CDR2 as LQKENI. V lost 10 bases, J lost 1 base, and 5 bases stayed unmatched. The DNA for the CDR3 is TGTGCCACCCGGACAGGGCGGAACACCGGGGAGCTGTTTTTT. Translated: CATRTGRNTGELFF.

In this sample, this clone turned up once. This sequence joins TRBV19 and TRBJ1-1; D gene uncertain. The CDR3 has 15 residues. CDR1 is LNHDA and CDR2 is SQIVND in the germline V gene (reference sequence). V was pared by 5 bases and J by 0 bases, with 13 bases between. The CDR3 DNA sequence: TGTGCCAGTAGTTCGCCCCCGGGGATGAACACTGAAGCTTTCTTT. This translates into CASSSPPGMNTEAFF.